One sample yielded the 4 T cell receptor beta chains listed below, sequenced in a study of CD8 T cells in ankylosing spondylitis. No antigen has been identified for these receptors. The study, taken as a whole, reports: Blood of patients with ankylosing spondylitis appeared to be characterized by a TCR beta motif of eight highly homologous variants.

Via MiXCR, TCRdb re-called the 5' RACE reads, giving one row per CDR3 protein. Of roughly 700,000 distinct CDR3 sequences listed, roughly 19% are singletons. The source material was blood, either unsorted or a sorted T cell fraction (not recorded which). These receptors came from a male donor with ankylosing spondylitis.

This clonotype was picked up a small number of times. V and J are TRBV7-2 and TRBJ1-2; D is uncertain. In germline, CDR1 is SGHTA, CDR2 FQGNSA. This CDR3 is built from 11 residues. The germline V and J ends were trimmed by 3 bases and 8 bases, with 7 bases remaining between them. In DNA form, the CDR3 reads TGTGCCAGCAGCTTCAATATCGGCTACACCTTC. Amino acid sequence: CASSFNIGYTF.

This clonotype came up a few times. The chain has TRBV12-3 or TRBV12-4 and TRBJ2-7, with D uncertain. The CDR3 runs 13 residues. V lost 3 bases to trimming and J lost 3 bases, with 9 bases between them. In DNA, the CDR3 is TGTGCCAGCAGTTTGTGGACGGGCTACGAGCAGTACTTC. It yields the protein CASSLWTGYEQYF.

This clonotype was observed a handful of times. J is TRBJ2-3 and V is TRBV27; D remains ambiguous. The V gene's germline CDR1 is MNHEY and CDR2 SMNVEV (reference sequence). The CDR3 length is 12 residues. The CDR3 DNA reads TGTGTCCCAGAAAAAAGCACAGATACGCAGTATTTT. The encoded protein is CVPEKSTDTQYF.

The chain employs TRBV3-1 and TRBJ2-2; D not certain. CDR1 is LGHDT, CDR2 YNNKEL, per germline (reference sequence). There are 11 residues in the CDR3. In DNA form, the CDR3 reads TGTTGGGCTAGAAACACCGGGGAGCTGTTTTTT. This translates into CWARNTGELFF.